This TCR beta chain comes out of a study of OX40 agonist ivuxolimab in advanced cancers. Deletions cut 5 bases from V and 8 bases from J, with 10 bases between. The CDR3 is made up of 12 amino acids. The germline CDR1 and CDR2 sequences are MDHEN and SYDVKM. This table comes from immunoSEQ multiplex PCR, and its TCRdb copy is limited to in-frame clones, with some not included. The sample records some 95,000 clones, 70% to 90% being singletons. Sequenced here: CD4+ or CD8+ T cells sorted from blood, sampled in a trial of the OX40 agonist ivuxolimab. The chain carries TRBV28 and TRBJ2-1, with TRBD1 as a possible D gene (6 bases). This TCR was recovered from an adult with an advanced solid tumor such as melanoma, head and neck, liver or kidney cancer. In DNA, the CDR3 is TGTGCCAGCAGTCAGGGGTGGGATGAGCAGTTCTTC. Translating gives CASSQGWDEQFF.